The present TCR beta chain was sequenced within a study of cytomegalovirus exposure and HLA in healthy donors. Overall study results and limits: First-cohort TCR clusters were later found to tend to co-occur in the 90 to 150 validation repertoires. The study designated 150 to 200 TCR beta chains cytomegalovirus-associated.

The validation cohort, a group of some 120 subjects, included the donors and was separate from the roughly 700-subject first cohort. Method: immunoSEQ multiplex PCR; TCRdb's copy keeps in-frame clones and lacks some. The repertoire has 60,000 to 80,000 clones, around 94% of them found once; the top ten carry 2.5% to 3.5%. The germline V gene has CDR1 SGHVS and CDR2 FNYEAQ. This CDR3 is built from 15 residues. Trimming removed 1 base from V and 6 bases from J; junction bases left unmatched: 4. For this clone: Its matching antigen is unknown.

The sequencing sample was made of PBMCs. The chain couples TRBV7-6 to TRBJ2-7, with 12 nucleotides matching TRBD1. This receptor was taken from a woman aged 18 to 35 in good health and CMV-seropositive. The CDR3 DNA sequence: TGTGCCAGCAGCTTAGTTGGGACAGGGGGCTCCGAGCAGTACTTC. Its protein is CASSLVGTGGSEQYF.